These T cell receptor beta chains were read from a single sample in a study of response to subunit inactivated influenza vaccine. TCRdb reprocessed the RT-PCR reads with MiXCR, giving one entry per CDR3 protein. The table lists 710,000 or so distinct CDR3 sequences, around 16% of them singletons. Sequencing used PBMCs from blood, obtained roughly 13 days after vaccination. These receptors were obtained from a man aged 45-65 years who received an inactivated influenza vaccine. Both conserved end residues are part of each CDR3. The order of the fields is V gene, clone size, J gene, D gene, CDR3 protein, CDR3 DNA. A D gene is named only where the DNA matches it firmly. Clone size is stated in some rows and not others, as once, few, many or a class when expanded.

>TRBV11-2|once|TRBJ2-2|TRBD2
CASSGTRSTGELFF
TGTGCCAGCAGTGGGACTAGATCTACCGGGGAGCTGTTTTTT
>TRBV20-1|NA|TRBJ1-1|NA
CSARLGESEAFF
TGCAGTGCTAGGTTGGGGGAGAGTGAAGCTTTCTTT
>TRBV7-3|NA|TRBJ2-1|NA
CASSLNTGDGPQFF
TGTGCCAGCAGCTTAAATACGGGCGACGGACCGCAGTTCTTC
>TRBV10-3|few|TRBJ2-3|NA
CAISEGTWTTSTDTQYF
TGTGCCATCAGTGAGGGGACTTGGACAACTAGCACAGATACGCAGTATTTT
>TRBV20-1|many|TRBJ1-5|NA
CSARDFSHSNQPQHF
TGCAGTGCTAGAGATTTTAGCCACAGCAATCAGCCCCAGCATTTT
>TRBV11-2|few|TRBJ2-2|TRBD2
CASSFLGGRAGELFF
TGTGCCAGCAGCTTTCTTGGCGGGAGGGCCGGGGAGCTGTTTTTT
>TRBV6-1|NA|TRBJ2-1|TRBD1
CASSARGVRQGRRNEQFF
TGTGCCAGCAGTGCACGAGGGGTGCGACAGGGGAGGAGAAATGAGCAGTTCTTC
>TRBV29-1|few|TRBJ2-2|TRBD2
CSVELGTSGLYTGELFF
TGCAGCGTTGAATTAGGGACTAGCGGGTTATACACCGGGGAGCTGTTTTTT
>TRBV11-2|NA|TRBJ2-3|NA
CASSLVMLPTDTQYF
TGTGCCAGCAGCTTAGTAATGCTGCCCACAGATACGCAGTATTTT
>TRBV28|NA|TRBJ2-7|NA
CASKLSSGRIISYEQYF
TGTGCCAGCAAGCTTTCCTCGGGTAGAATCATATCCTACGAGCAGTACTTC
>TRBV7-3|few|TRBJ2-1|NA
CASSLKYSRLAYNEQFF
TGTGCCAGCAGCTTAAAATATAGCAGGTTAGCCTACAATGAGCAGTTCTTC
>TRBV5-5|NA|TRBJ2-2|NA
CASSSSGPTGTGELFF
TGTGCCAGCAGCTCATCCGGGCCCACGGGCACCGGGGAGCTGTTTTTT
>TRBV28|once|TRBJ2-7|NA
CASRGTKTAQVRAEYF
TGTGCCAGCCGGGGGACGAAGACAGCCCAAGTACGAGCAGAGTACTTC
>TRBV11-2|few|TRBJ2-7|NA
CASCRQGGYEQYF
TGTGCCAGCTGCCGACAGGGAGGCTACGAGCAGTACTTC
>TRBV6-5|NA|TRBJ2-4|TRBD1
CASSHDRGAKNIQYF
TGTGCCAGCAGTCACGACAGGGGGGCCAAAAACATTCAGTACTTC